One TCR beta chain is described in this entry. This record belongs to a study of early T cells in non-severe SARS-CoV-2 infection. Across the study: Unpaired chains resulted from sequencing bulk RNA of unsorted whole blood.

Each cDNA molecule carried a unique molecular identifier. TCRdb re-called the 5' RACE reads through MiXCR, storing one row per CDR3 protein. The sample has approximately 120,000 distinct CDR3 sequences; about 15% are singletons. Trimming pared 1 base from V and 5 bases from J, leaving 10 bases between. There are 14 residues in the CDR3. In germline, CDR1 is SGHTA, CDR2 FQGNSA. The source material was whole blood. V and J are TRBV7-2 and TRBJ2-3, with D unclear. This receptor was taken from an adult who was a healthcare worker with PCR-confirmed SARS-CoV-2 infection or an uninfected control (not recorded which). The CDR3 loop is CASSLGPNRDTQYF. The CDR3 DNA sequence: TGTGCCAGCAGCTTAGGGCCCAACAGAGATACGCAGTATTTT.